This T cell receptor beta chain was captured by sequencing in a study of OX40 agonist ivuxolimab in advanced cancers. Profiled with immunoSEQ multiplex PCR; TCRdb holds only in-frame clones, not every one. The sample records some 43,000 clones, roughly 88% being singletons. CDR3 length equals 12 residues. From germline, CDR1 is ENHRY and CDR2 SYGVKD. V lost 3 bases to trimming and J lost 9 bases, with 11 bases between them. People who had autoimmune disease history or systemic immunosuppression were excluded. This rearrangement joins TRBV10-3 to TRBJ1-1; possible D gene TRBD1, 5 bases. The source was CD4+ or CD8+ T cells sorted from blood, collected in a trial of the OX40 agonist ivuxolimab. This TCR was recovered from an adult with an advanced solid tumor such as melanoma, head and neck, liver or kidney cancer. CDR3 loop: CAISEGLGQAFF. The CDR3 nucleotides are TGTGCCATCAGTGAAGGTCTGGGGCAAGCTTTCTTT.